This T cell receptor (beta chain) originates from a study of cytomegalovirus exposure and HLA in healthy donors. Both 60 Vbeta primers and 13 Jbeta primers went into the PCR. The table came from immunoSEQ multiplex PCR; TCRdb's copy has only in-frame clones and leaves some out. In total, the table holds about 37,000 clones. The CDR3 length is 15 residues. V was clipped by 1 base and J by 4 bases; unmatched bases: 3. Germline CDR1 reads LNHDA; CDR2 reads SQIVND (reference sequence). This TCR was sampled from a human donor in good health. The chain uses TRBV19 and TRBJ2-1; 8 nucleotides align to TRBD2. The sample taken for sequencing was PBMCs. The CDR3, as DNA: TGTGCCAGTAGTATAGCTCGGGGGGGTTACAATGAGCAGTTCTTC. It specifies CASSIARGGYNEQFF.